This passage covers 21 T cell receptor beta chains from one sample sequenced in a study of shared clonotypes between healthy human individuals. Clones were sequenced by immunoSEQ multiplex PCR, and TCRdb holds only the in-frame ones, with some missing. This sample has millions of clones, with 95% found just once. Sequencing was performed on naive CD4+ T cells sorted from blood. Subset denoted: CD45RA+ positively selected. Receptors originate from a young man in good health.

CDR3 nucleotides: TGTGCCAGCAGTTCGGAAAGGGGGACTTTTTCCTACGAGCAGTACTTC. This gives the protein CASSSERGTFSYEQYF. The V call is TRBV28, the J call TRBJ2-7; the D call may be TRBD1 or TRBD2 (6 bases each). Trimming took off 4 bases at V and 1 base at J, with 17 bases between the two ends. CDR3 length equals 16 residues. The germline CDR1 and CDR2 sequences are MDHEN and SYDVKM.

The rearrangement uses TRBV5-1 and TRBJ1-4; the match to TRBD1 covers 7 bases. Trimming cost V 0 bases and J 4 bases; bases outside gene matches: 3. Per the germline V gene, CDR1 is SGHRS and CDR2 is YFSETQ. There are 15 residues in the CDR3. The CDR3 DNA is TGCGCCAGCAGCTTGGCGTCAGGGGGTAATGAAAAACTGTTTTTT. It specifies CASSLASGGNEKLFF.

This clone was counted once. The V call is TRBV6-6, the J call TRBJ1-1; D is uncertain. V was clipped by 4 bases and J by 8 bases, with 5 bases between them. CDR1 MNHNY and CDR2 SVGAGI come from the germline V gene (reference sequence). This CDR3 contains 10 residues. CDR3 coding DNA: TGTGCCAGCAGTTCAGCAGAAGCTTTCTTT. Translating gives CASSSAEAFF.

The chain carries TRBV11-2 and TRBJ2-2; D possibly corresponds to TRBD2 (6 bases). Germline V gene lookup returns CDR1 SGHAT and CDR2 FQNNGV. V shed 5 bases and J shed 6 bases, with 16 bases lying between them. CDR3 size: 15 residues. The CDR3 region has the DNA TGTGCCAGCAGCCGCCCGGGGGTGATTCCCGGGGAGCTGTTTTTT. It encodes CASSRPGVIPGELFF.

CDR3 sequence: CASRRAEGTQYF. Here the CDR3 DNA reads TGCGCCAGCAGAAGGGCGGAAGGGACCCAGTACTTC. This sequence joins TRBV5-1 and TRBJ2-5, with D unclear. The V gene lost 5 bases and the J gene lost 7 bases, with 12 bases spanning the gap. This CDR3 contains 12 residues. CDR1 SGHRS and CDR2 YFSETQ come from the germline V gene.

V is TRBV30 and J is TRBJ2-3; 7 bases agree with TRBD1. Looked up from germline, CDR1 is GTSNPN and CDR2 is SVGIG (reference sequence). V trimming: 1 base; J trimming: 2 bases; junction bases outside the gene matches: 6. The CDR3 contains 15 residues. CDR3: CAWSADRAATDTQYF. The CDR3 DNA reads TGTGCCTGGAGTGCCGACAGGGCGGCCACAGATACGCAGTATTTT.

This clone was recorded once. This sequence joins TRBV6-1 and TRBJ2-3, with a tentative D call TRBD1 (6 bases). This CDR3 contains 15 residues. Deletions cut 8 bases from V and 3 bases from J, with 18 bases between. Germline-derived CDR1 and CDR2 are MNHNS and SASEGT. The CDR3 reads CASRYHRVETDTQYF. Here the CDR3 DNA reads TGTGCCAGCCGATACCACAGGGTAGAAACAGATACGCAGTATTTT.

V is TRBV19 and J is TRBJ1-4, with 10 bases identical to TRBD1. The germline V gene has CDR1 LNHDA and CDR2 SQIVND (reference sequence). The ends lost 9 bases at V and 8 bases at J; junction bases unmatched: 6. CDR3 length equals 13 residues. CDR3 nucleotides: TGTGCCAGCCGGACAGGGGGAAACGAAAAACTGTTTTTT. Residues: CASRTGGNEKLFF.

The chain couples TRBV5-4 to TRBJ2-4; possibly TRBD1 for D (7 bases). CDR1 is SGHNT and CDR2 is YYREEE in the germline V gene (reference sequence). This CDR3 region has 13 residues. Deletions cut 3 bases from V and 8 bases from J, with 12 bases between. The DNA for the CDR3 is TGTGCCAGCAGCTCGCGGGACAGATACATTCAGTACTTC. It is translated as CASSSRDRYIQYF.

This CDR3 is CASSQDPAPNTGELFF. In nucleotides, the CDR3 is TGTGCCAGCAGCCAAGATCCAGCTCCGAACACCGGGGAGCTGTTTTTT. This chain uses TRBV14 with TRBJ2-2; D gene unclear. Germline CDR1 SGHDN, CDR2 FVKESK. Trimming took 0 bases from V and 0 from J, leaving 8 bases between them. This CDR3 region has 16 residues.

The chain couples TRBV25-1 to TRBJ1-5; D unresolved. The CDR3 spans 13 residues. CDR1 and CDR2 (germline): MGHDK, SYGVNS. Trimming removed 6 bases at V and 8 bases at J, with 14 bases between. The CDR3 region is CASRRTASKPQHF. The CDR3 coding sequence is TGTGCCAGCAGACGCACGGCCAGCAAGCCCCAGCATTTT.

The chain combines TRBV9 with TRBJ1-2; D unresolved. The length of the CDR3 is 14 residues. Germline CDR1 SGDLS, CDR2 YYNGEE. V was cut by 0 bases and J by 1 base, with 7 bases left in between. The CDR3 is CASSVDGDNYGYTF. The CDR3 coding sequence is TGTGCCAGCAGCGTAGATGGGGATAACTATGGCTACACCTTC.

This clone was seen only once. The chain employs TRBV5-6 and TRBJ1-4; 9 nucleotides match TRBD1. This CDR3 is 16 amino acids long. Germline CDR1 is SGHDT and CDR2 is YYEEEE. The ends lost 3 bases at V and 6 bases at J; junction bases unmatched: 9. This CDR3 is CASSSTGGAGDEKLFF. DNA for the CDR3: TGTGCCAGCAGCTCCACAGGGGGCGCGGGGGATGAAAAACTGTTTTTT.

The J gene is TRBJ2-3, the V gene TRBV5-1; the match to TRBD2 covers 7 bases. The germline V gene encodes CDR1 SGHRS and CDR2 YFSETQ. Losses at the gene ends were 1 base for V and 5 bases for J; bases not matched to a gene: 7. The CDR3 extends over 15 amino acids. This CDR3 is CASSLFAGDQDTQYF. The CDR3 DNA reads TGCGCCAGCAGCTTGTTTGCGGGAGATCAAGATACGCAGTATTTT.

The table lists this clone with a few counts. This chain connects TRBV6-1 to TRBJ1-5; D unclear. Germline-derived CDR1 and CDR2 are MNHNS and SASEGT. Trimming left V 5 bases short and J 6 bases short, with 11 bases between. This CDR3 contains 13 residues. CDR3 nucleotides: TGTGCCAGCAGTATGGGGATTGGTCAGCCCCAGCATTTT. Translation gives CASSMGIGQPQHF.

J is TRBJ1-4 and V is TRBV6-1; 8 bases match TRBD1. The CDR3 is 15 residues long. Looked up from germline, CDR1 is MNHNS and CDR2 is SASEGT. With V trimmed by 7 bases and J by 7 bases, 11 bases remained unmatched. The CDR3 nucleotides are TGTGCCAGCAATGATAGGGACAGGTTCCGTGAAAAACTGTTTTTT. This sequence encodes CASNDRDRFREKLFF.

The chain recombines TRBV7-9 with TRBJ1-2; D not certain. CDR1 is SEHNR and CDR2 is FQNEAQ in the germline V gene (reference sequence). V was clipped by 5 bases and J by 0 bases, with 19 bases between them. The CDR3 has 17 residues. CDR3 coding DNA: TGTGCCAGCAGCCCACAACGTGGCGCGGGGTCTAACTATGGCTACACCTTC. Translating it yields CASSPQRGAGSNYGYTF.

This clone was detected only once. The rearrangement links TRBV6-1 to TRBJ1-2, with TRBD1 identical over 7 bases. The CDR3 covers 15 residues. V lost 5 bases, J lost 5 bases, and 11 bases stayed unmatched. Germline V lookup: CDR1 MNHNS, CDR2 SASEGT. The CDR3 bases are TGTGCCAGCAGTCGAAGACAGGGCGACCGGTATGGCTACACCTTC. Encoded protein: CASSRRQGDRYGYTF.

The V call is TRBV9, the J call TRBJ2-3; no firm D call. Trimming shortened V by 3 bases and J by 4 bases, and 21 bases separated the two germline ends. Germline V gene sequence: CDR1 SGDLS, CDR2 YYNGEE. There are 17 residues in the CDR3. The CDR3 loop reads CASSARGVVGGPDTQYF. CDR3 sequence (DNA): TGTGCCAGCAGCGCCCGCGGTGTGGTGGGTGGGCCAGATACGCAGTATTTT.

The rearrangement links TRBV2 to TRBJ1-2; D is unclear. The CDR3 is 14 amino acids. V was clipped by 6 bases and J by 0 bases, with 11 bases between them. The germline CDR1 and CDR2 sequences are SNHLY and FYNNEI. CDR3 sequence reads: CASSPSDANYGYTF. CDR3 nucleotide sequence: TGTGCCAGCAGCCCCAGTGACGCTAACTATGGCTACACCTTC.

This sequence joins TRBV7-9 and TRBJ1-1; D unresolved. Trimming cost V 3 bases and J 11 bases, with 7 bases left between them. The CDR3 has 10 amino acids. CDR1 SEHNR and CDR2 FQNEAQ come from the germline V gene (reference sequence). The CDR3 coding sequence is TGTGCCAGCAGCTTGCTGGAGGCTTTCTTT. Amino acids: CASSLLEAFF. Using reference TRBV7-9 and TRBJ1-1 for the parts outside the CDR3, the full variable domain is DTGVSQNPRHKITKRGQNVTFRCDPISEHNRLYWYRQTLGQGPEFLTYFQNEAQLEKSRLLSDRFSAERPKGSFSTLEIQRTEQGDSAMYLCASSLLEAFFGQGTRLTVV.